Given below is one TCR beta chain in context. The Seattle patients joined while their infection was active and were tracked longitudinally afterward. In the authors' methods: Amplification of reference gene primers was used by the study to estimate nucleated cell counts. Only in-frame clones appear in the TCRdb table, and some are missing; sequencing was by immunoSEQ multiplex PCR. For V, J and clone size, that table is used; D and trimming come from the DNA. The data hold about 300,000 clones, with approximately 84% observed a single time. The sample is drawn from a study of blood T cell repertoires in COVID-19. The ends were cut back, 2 bases at V and 0 bases at J, with 11 bases in the middle. The CDR3 sequence is 17 residues long. Per germline, CDR1 KGHSH and CDR2 LQKENI.

The chain is built from TRBV18 and TRBJ2-6; maybe TRBD1 (5 bases). The receptor comes from a human donor with COVID-19, enrolled during active disease. The donor label of this sample is uncertain. The sample taken for sequencing was peripheral blood. The DNA for the CDR3 is TGTGCCAGCTCACCAATCGGACAAGGCTCTGGGGCCAACGTCCTGACTTTC. Protein product: CASSPIGQGSGANVLTF.